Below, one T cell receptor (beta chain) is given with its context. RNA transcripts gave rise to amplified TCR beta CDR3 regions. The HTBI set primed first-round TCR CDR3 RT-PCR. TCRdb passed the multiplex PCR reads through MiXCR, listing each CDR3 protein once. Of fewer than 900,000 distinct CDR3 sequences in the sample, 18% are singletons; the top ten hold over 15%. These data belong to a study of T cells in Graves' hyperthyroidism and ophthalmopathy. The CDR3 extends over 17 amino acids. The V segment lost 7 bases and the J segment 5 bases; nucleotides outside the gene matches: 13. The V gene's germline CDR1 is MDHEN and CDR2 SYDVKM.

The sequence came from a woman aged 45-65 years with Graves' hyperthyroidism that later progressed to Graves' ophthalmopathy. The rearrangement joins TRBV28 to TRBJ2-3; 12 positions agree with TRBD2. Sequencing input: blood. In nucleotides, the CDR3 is TGTGCCAGCAACCCTAGCGGGAGGGCCCCGGTGGGAGATACGCAGTATTTT. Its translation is CASNPSGRAPVGDTQYF.